The following is a T cell receptor beta chain sequence with its context. Germline lookup yields CDR1 SQVTM and CDR2 ANQGSEA. V lost 4 bases and J 8 bases, leaving 11 bases between the germline ends. The CDR3 is 12 amino acids. This record belongs to a study of T cell responses to AZD1222 COVID-19 vaccine. Sequencing used immunoSEQ multiplex PCR; TCRdb keeps in-frame clones, though not all of them. This table holds 100,000 or so clones, about 94% found once. V is TRBV29-1 and J is TRBJ1-4; D may be TRBD1 (5 bases). This clonotype was obtained from an adult who received the AZD1222 COVID-19 vaccine. The material was peripheral blood, obtained 28 days after the second AZD1222 dose. This chain's CDR3 is CSVGGTKEKLFF. Written as DNA, the CDR3 is TGCAGCGTTGGGGGGACGAAGGAAAAACTGTTTTTT.